Listed here are 18 T cell receptor beta chains from one sample, sequenced in a study of blood T cell repertoires in COVID-19. Using immunoSEQ multiplex PCR, the repertoire was profiled, and TCRdb retains in-frame clones only, with some absent. The sample has tens of thousands of clones, approximately 88% seen once. The sample was peripheral blood. All receptors derive from a woman aged 70-85 years with acute or convalescent COVID-19.

V usage is TRBV5-1 and J usage is TRBJ2-3; 10 positions match TRBD2. The CDR3 runs to 16 residues. CDR1 is SGHRS, CDR2 YFSETQ, per germline. Germline trimming cut 6 bases from V and 0 bases from J; bases unmatched to any gene: 7. Here the CDR3 reads CASKEREGLSTDTQYF. The CDR3 nucleotides are TGCGCCAGCAAAGAGCGGGAGGGCCTCAGCACAGATACGCAGTATTTT.

The chain recombines TRBV2 with TRBJ2-2; 8 nucleotides align to TRBD1. The germline V gene has CDR1 SNHLY and CDR2 FYNNEI. The CDR3 covers 15 residues. The trim removed 8 bases at V and 3 bases at J, leaving 8 bases unmatched. CDR3 sequence reads: CASRRDRTDTGELFF. The CDR3 DNA follows: TGTGCCAGCCGGAGGGACAGGACCGACACCGGGGAGCTGTTTTTT.

A single count supports this clone. J is TRBJ1-5 and V is TRBV6-4, with 8 bases matching TRBD1. CDR1 and CDR2 (germline): MRHNA, SNTAGT. The CDR3 is 18 residues long. The V and J ends lost 5 bases and 0 bases, in that order; junction bases with no gene match: 12. This CDR3 reads CASSSLRDRTYSNQPQHF. CDR3 in DNA: TGTGCCAGCAGTTCACTCCGGGACAGGACTTATAGCAATCAGCCCCAGCATTTT.

This clone was counted a few times. The V and J genes are TRBV5-1 and TRBJ2-2, with D possibly TRBD1 on 6 matching bases. Germline V gene sequence: CDR1 SGHRS, CDR2 YFSETQ. The CDR3 length is 12 residues. The ends were cut back, 4 bases at V and 9 bases at J, with 10 bases in the middle. The CDR3 DNA follows: TGCGCCAGCAGCCCCCAGGGGAGGGAGCTGTTTTTT. It encodes CASSPQGRELFF.

This clone was counted only a few times. The chain combines TRBV5-1 with TRBJ1-2; D perhaps matches TRBD1 (6 bases). V was cut by 3 bases and J by 0 bases, with 15 bases left in between. CDR1 is SGHRS and CDR2 is YFSETQ in the germline V gene. This CDR3 is built from 16 residues. The CDR3 loop reads CASSSASRGTNYGYTF. The CDR3 bases are TGCGCCAGCAGCTCGGCCTCTAGGGGGACTAACTATGGCTACACCTTC.

The chain uses TRBV5-1 and TRBJ1-4; tentative D call: TRBD1 (6 bases). CDR1 SGHRS and CDR2 YFSETQ come from the germline V gene. Between the trimmed V and J ends, which lost 2 bases and 7 bases, there was a span of 9 bases. The CDR3 has 13 amino acids. This chain's CDR3 is CASSLGGTEKLFF. For the CDR3, the DNA is TGCGCCAGCAGCTTAGGGGGAACTGAAAAACTGTTTTTT.

The V and J genes are TRBV6-6 and TRBJ1-1; D call uncertain. V dropped 4 bases and J dropped 1 base, with 13 bases sitting between them. Germline V gene sequence: CDR1 MNHNY, CDR2 SVGAGI (reference sequence). This CDR3 is 15 amino acids long. The CDR3 DNA reads as TGTGCCAGCAGTTCCCGAACCAGTGGGAACACTGAAGCTTTCTTT. Translated, it gives CASSSRTSGNTEAFF.

The V and J genes are TRBV5-1 and TRBJ2-1; 12 bases agree with TRBD2. This CDR3 is 18 amino acids long. The trim removed 0 bases at V and 3 bases at J, leaving 7 bases unmatched. Germline V CDR1 and CDR2: SGHRS, YFSETQ. Written as DNA, the CDR3 is TGCGCCAGCAGCTTGGCCCTAACTAGCGGGGGGTACTACAATGAGCAGTTCTTC. It codes for CASSLALTSGGYYNEQFF.

The rearrangement joins TRBV19 to TRBJ1-5; 10 nucleotides match TRBD1. The CDR3 extends over 14 amino acids. Looked up from germline, CDR1 is LNHDA and CDR2 is SQIVND (reference sequence). The V segment lost 9 bases and the J segment 6 bases; nucleotides outside the gene matches: 8. As DNA, the CDR3 is TGTGCCAGCAACCGGGACAGGGGCTCTCAGCCCCAGCATTTT. The encoded protein is CASNRDRGSQPQHF. The whole variable domain, remainder taken from reference TRBV19 and TRBJ1-5, is DGGITQSPKYLFRKEGQNVTLSCEQNLNHDAMYWYRQDPGQGLRLIYYSQIVNDFQKGDIAEGYSVSREKKESFPLTVTSAQKNPTAFYLCASNRDRGSQPQHFGDGTRLSIL.

This chain joins TRBV7-9 and TRBJ2-7; D possibly corresponds to TRBD2 (5 bases). V was cut by 5 bases and J by 2 bases, with 7 bases left in between. Germline V gives CDR1 SEHNR, CDR2 FQNEAQ (reference sequence). CDR3 length equals 12 residues. The CDR3 DNA sequence: TGTGCCAGCAGCCGGGGAACCTACGAGCAGTACTTC. Translating gives CASSRGTYEQYF. Based on the CDR3 plus reference TRBV7-9 and TRBJ2-7, the full variable domain is DTGVSQNPRHKITKRGQNVTFRCDPISEHNRLYWYRQTLGQGPEFLTYFQNEAQLEKSRLLSDRFSAERPKGSFSTLEIQRTEQGDSAMYLCASSRGTYEQYFGPGTRLTVT.

This sequence joins TRBV18 and TRBJ2-7; 7 bases map to TRBD1. Germline trimming cut 3 bases from V and 6 bases from J; bases unmatched to any gene: 5. The CDR3 totals 13 residues. CDR1 KGHSH and CDR2 LQKENI come from the germline V gene. The CDR3 region has the DNA TGTGCCAGCTCACCGAAACAGGGGATCGAGCAGTACTTC. It codes for CASSPKQGIEQYF.

The V and J genes are TRBV6-5 and TRBJ1-6; 8 bases map to TRBD1. Germline V lookup: CDR1 MNHEY, CDR2 SVGAGI. Losses at the gene ends were 6 bases for V and 9 bases for J; bases not matched to a gene: 10. This CDR3 comprises 15 residues. DNA for the CDR3: TGTGCCAGCAGCGGGAATCAGGGGGCTCGTTCACCCCTCCACTTT. Amino acid sequence: CASSGNQGARSPLHF.

The rearrangement joins TRBV5-1 to TRBJ2-1; 10 nucleotides agree with TRBD2. Germline assignment: CDR1 SGHRS and CDR2 YFSETQ. Trimming cost V 5 bases and J 5 bases; bases outside gene matches: 7. The length of the CDR3 is 15 residues. In DNA form, the CDR3 reads TGCGCCAGCAGACCTCTAGCGGGGGCAGACAATGAGCAGTTCTTC. Amino acid sequence: CASRPLAGADNEQFF.

V is TRBV19 and J is TRBJ2-7; 7 bases fit TRBD1. The J segment lost 2 bases and the V segment lost 10 bases, leaving 11 bases of the junction unmatched. The CDR3 is made up of 14 amino acids. CDR1 is LNHDA, CDR2 SQIVND, per germline (reference sequence). CDR3 DNA sequence: TGTGCCACTCCACCCCGGGACAGAACCTACGAGCAGTACGTC. It codes for CATPPRDRTYEQYV.

This chain connects TRBV18 to TRBJ1-6; 10 bases are shared with TRBD1. Trimming removed 2 bases from V and 8 bases from J; junction bases left unmatched: 3. In germline, CDR1 is KGHSH, CDR2 LQKENI. The CDR3 consists of 15 residues. Here the CDR3 reads CASSPLGTGDSPLHF. For the CDR3, the DNA is TGTGCCAGCTCACCATTAGGGACAGGGGATTCACCCCTCCACTTT.

A few counts support this clone. The chain combines TRBV14 with TRBJ1-5; D not certain. Per the germline V gene, CDR1 is SGHDN and CDR2 is FVKESK. The CDR3 runs 17 residues. The germline V and J ends were trimmed by 11 bases and 1 base, with 24 bases remaining between them. The CDR3 DNA is TGTGCCGCGCTTTGGCCAGGAAGGTTCAGAAGCAATCAGCCCCAGCATTTT. Its translation: CAALWPGRFRSNQPQHF.

Regarding this clone: This CDR3 is also generated by other DNA sequences in the sample. The J gene is TRBJ2-1, the V gene TRBV19; perhaps TRBD1 as D (6 bases). This CDR3 is built from 16 residues. V dropped 2 bases and J dropped 0 bases, with 11 bases sitting between them. In germline, CDR1 is LNHDA, CDR2 SQIVND (reference sequence). Here the CDR3 DNA reads TGTGCCAGTAGTATATTGGGACAAAGCTCCTACAATGAGCAGTTCTTC. It specifies CASSILGQSSYNEQFF.

The chain employs TRBV18 and TRBJ1-2, with 10 positions matching TRBD1. The CDR3 loop spans 15 amino acids. After removal of 0 bases from V and 5 bases from J, the junction contained 3 bases not matched to a gene. CDR1 is KGHSH, CDR2 LQKENI, per germline. The CDR3 DNA reads as TGTGCCAGCTCACCACCGACAGGGGGCGCTTATGGCTACACCTTC. This sequence encodes CASSPPTGGAYGYTF.